The sequence of this TCR beta chain was determined in a study of cytotoxic CD8 clonotypes in ibrutinib-treated CLL. The method was immunoSEQ multiplex PCR; TCRdb's version includes in-frame clones alone and lacks a portion of them. The repertoire holds 52,000 or so clones, with roughly 83% as singletons. This CDR3 is built from 14 residues. The V end was cut by 6 bases, the J end by 0 bases, with 9 bases between. From germline, CDR1 is SGHTA and CDR2 FQGNSA. Material: PBMCs, obtained after 24 months of ibrutinib treatment. The source is a human donor with chronic lymphocytic leukemia. V is TRBV7-2 and J is TRBJ2-1; D might be TRBD2 (6 bases). The CDR3 sequence: CASRRDHSYNEQFF. DNA of the CDR3: TGTGCCAGCAGGCGGGATCACTCCTACAATGAGCAGTTCTTC. The whole variable domain, remainder taken from reference TRBV7-2 and TRBJ2-1, is GAGVSQSPSNKVTEKGKDVELRCDPISGHTALYWYRQSLGQGLEFLIYFQGNSAPDKSGLPSDRFSAERTGGSVSTLTIQRTQQEDSAVYLCASRRDHSYNEQFFGPGTRLTVL.